The 12 T cell receptor beta chains below come from one sample, sequenced in a study of tissue T cells after allogeneic stem cell transplantation. Sample time point: mouse harvest day 7 after allogeneic transplant. Each mouse received 10^7 T-cell-depleted marrow cells plus 10^6 splenic CD5+ T cells by tail vein. Using immunoSEQ multiplex PCR, the repertoire was profiled, and TCRdb retains in-frame clones only, with some absent. Here the sample spans more than 6,000 clones, roughly 42% being singletons. Sequences were obtained from skin. All receptors come from a female BALB/c mouse given C57BL/6 T cells with graft-versus-host disease after an allogeneic hematopoietic cell transplant.

A note on this clone: At one of its ends the junction is not consistent with the germline gene, which may arise from a read error. Gene and germline names: mouse. The missing CDR3 end, 1 residue past where the read stops, is filled in from the germline J gene. Other DNA sequences from this sample encode an identical CDR3 as well. This chain uses TRBV1 with TRBJ2-5; D remains unclear. Germline V gives CDR1 NSQYPW, CDR2 LRSPGD (reference sequence). The CDR3 is made up of 14 amino acids. The CDR3 loop is CTCSADHNQDTQYF. CDR3 bases read: TGCACCTGCAGTGCAGATCATAACCAAGATACCCAGTAC.

This clone counts as medium-sized. The genes and germline here are from mouse. The observed sequence ends 1 residue before the CDR3 terminus, with the missing tail filled in from the germline J gene. This chain joins TRBV26 and TRBJ2-7; 9 bases are shared with TRBD2. Unmatched junction bases numbered 4, after V lost 4 bases and J lost 0 bases. The CDR3 is 15 amino acids. CDR1 is KGHPV and CDR2 is FQNQEV in the germline V gene (reference sequence). The part of the CDR3 DNA that was read is TGTGCCAGCAGTCCCGGACTGGGGAGCTCCTATGAACAGTAC. This translates into CASSPGLGSSYEQY. The full CDR3 is CASSPGLGSSYEQYF.

The sample holds one count of this clone. Any gene name here is a mouse gene name. The CDR3 is CASSLQGNTEVFF. The CDR3 bases that were read are TGTGCCAGCAGTCTGCAGGGAAACACAGAAGTCTTC. The J gene is TRBJ1-1, the V gene TRBV26, with D tentatively TRBD1 (5 bases). The sequenced fragment ends 1 residue before the CDR3 boundary, so the rest is inferred from the germline J gene. CDR1 and CDR2 (germline): KGHPV, FQNQEV (reference sequence). V shed 2 bases and J shed 1 base, with 5 bases lying between them. The CDR3 has 13 residues.

Regarding this clone: Genes and germline come from the mouse. The read ends 1 residue shy of where the CDR3 ends; the end is completed using the germline J gene. The chain links TRBV26 to TRBJ2-7, with 8 bases aligning to TRBD2. V shed 2 bases, J shed 4 bases, and the junction held 7 bases outside the gene matches. The germline V gene encodes CDR1 KGHPV and CDR2 FQNQEV (reference sequence). The CDR3 totals 15 residues. The part of the CDR3 DNA that was read is TGTGCCAGCAGTCTGAGATGGGGGGGGATTTATGAACAGTAC. It is translated as CASSLRWGGIYEQY. The entire CDR3 reads CASSLRWGGIYEQYF.

This clone was seen more than once but under ten times. The gene names here belong to mouse. The CDR3 end is not reached by the read, which stops 1 residue before it; the germline J gene fills it in. The gene calls are TRBV4 and TRBJ2-4; D not resolved. The CDR3 consists of 12 residues. Germline V gives CDR1 LGHDT, CDR2 YNNKQL (reference sequence). Trimming cost V 4 bases and J 0 bases, with 2 bases left between them. The CDR3 reads CASSFSQNTLYF. The DNA read from the CDR3 is TGTGCCAGCAGCTTTAGTCAAAACACCTTGTAC.

This clone was seen a few times. The gene names given are mouse names. With the read ending 1 residue before the CDR3 end, the germline J gene is used to fill in that end. The chain is built from TRBV15 and TRBJ1-4; D remains unclear. Germline CDR1 is SGHND and CDR2 is FRSKSL. The length of the CDR3 is 15 residues. Trimming removed 1 base from V and 1 base from J, with 7 bases in between. CDR3 in amino acids: CASSLGQSSNERLFF. Partial CDR3 DNA: TGTGCCAGCAGTTTAGGACAATCTTCCAACGAAAGATTATTT.

This clone was observed a handful of times. Gene names denote mouse genes. The observed sequence ends 1 residue before the CDR3 terminus, with the missing tail filled in from the germline J gene. The chain joins TRBV3 to TRBJ1-4, with 8 bases lining up with TRBD1. Trimming removed 5 bases from V and 4 bases from J; junction bases left unmatched: 6. This CDR3 is built from 15 residues. Germline V gene sequence: CDR1 SNHLY, CDR2 FYNGKV (reference sequence). The DNA read from the CDR3 is TGTGCCAGCAGCCCCAACAGGGGGGGCAACGAAAGATTATTT. Translation gives CASSPNRGGNERLF. The whole CDR3 sequence reads CASSPNRGGNERLFF.

In regard to this clone: Mouse names are used for the genes. The sequence runs out 1 residue before the end of the CDR3; the remainder is reconstructed from the germline J gene. This rearrangement joins TRBV15 to TRBJ2-4, with 10 bases aligning to TRBD1. There are 15 residues in the CDR3. Germline CDR1 reads SGHND; CDR2 reads FRSKSL. The V and J ends lost 6 bases and 1 base, in that order; junction bases with no gene match: 4. The DNA read from the CDR3 is TGTGCCAGCAGGACAGGGGGCGCTGGTCAAAACACCTTGTAC. Amino acids: CASRTGGAGQNTLY. In full, the CDR3 is CASRTGGAGQNTLYF.

Comments on this clone: Gene labels here are mouse ones. The read terminates 1 residue ahead of where the CDR3 ends, so the germline J gene completes it. This rearrangement joins TRBV1 to TRBJ1-6; tentative D call: TRBD1 (6 bases). TRBJ1-6 falls under the ORF class, with uncertain function. Germline V gene sequence: CDR1 NSQYPW, CDR2 LRSPGD (reference sequence). The V and J ends lost 3 bases and 4 bases respectively, with 10 bases between them. This CDR3 contains 15 residues. CDR3 DNA, as far as it was read: TGCACCTGCAGTGCCCGGGACAATTATAATTCGCCCCTCTAC. The encoded protein is CTCSARDNYNSPLY. Given in full, the CDR3 is CTCSARDNYNSPLYF.

This clone was seen more than once but under ten times. Mouse gene names and germline throughout. Coverage ceases 1 residue before the CDR3 finishes, and the germline J gene fills in the end. The chain uses TRBV1 and TRBJ2-4; TRBD2 matches 12 bases. The CDR3 has 15 amino acids. The V and J ends lost 4 bases and 1 base, in that order; junction bases with no gene match: 0. Germline CDR1 NSQYPW, CDR2 LRSPGD (reference sequence). The CDR3 reads CTCSGDWGGQNTLYF. The part of the CDR3 DNA that was read is TGCACCTGCAGTGGGGACTGGGGGGGTCAAAACACCTTGTAC.

This clone has only a few counts. Gene labels here are mouse ones. The read gets to within 1 residue of the CDR3 end, and the germline J gene fills in the rest. The chain uses TRBV3 and TRBJ1-4; tentative D call: TRBD1 (6 bases). V lost 4 bases to trimming and J lost 3 bases, with 6 bases between them. The CDR3 sequence is 13 residues long. Per germline, CDR1 SNHLY and CDR2 FYNGKV (reference sequence). This CDR3 reads CASSWDTNERLFF. The covered CDR3 bases are TGTGCCAGCAGCTGGGACACCAACGAAAGATTATTT.

Worth noting for this clone: The germline and genes are mouse ones. Coverage ceases 1 residue before the CDR3 finishes, and the germline J gene fills in the end. The chain employs TRBV12-1 and TRBJ2-1, with D maybe TRBD1 (7 bases). The CDR3 has 13 amino acids. CDR1 is SGHSN and CDR2 is HYEKVE in the germline V gene. Trimming pared 1 base from V and 7 bases from J, leaving 10 bases between. The DNA read from the CDR3 is TGTGCCAGCTCTCTAGGGGGCGGAGCTGAGCAGTTC. This translates into CASSLGGGAEQF. The complete CDR3 protein is CASSLGGGAEQFF.